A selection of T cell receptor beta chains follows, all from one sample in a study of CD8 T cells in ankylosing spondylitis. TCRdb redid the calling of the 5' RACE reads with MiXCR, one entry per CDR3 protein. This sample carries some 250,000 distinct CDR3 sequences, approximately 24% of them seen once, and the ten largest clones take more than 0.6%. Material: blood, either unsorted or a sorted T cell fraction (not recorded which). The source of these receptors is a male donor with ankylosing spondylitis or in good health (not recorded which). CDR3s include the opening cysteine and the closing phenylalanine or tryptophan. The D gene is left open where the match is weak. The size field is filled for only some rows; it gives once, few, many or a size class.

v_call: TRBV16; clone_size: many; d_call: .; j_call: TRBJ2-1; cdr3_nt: TGTGCCAGCAGCCAACAGACAGTTTACAATGAGCAGTTCTTC; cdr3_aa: CASSQQTVYNEQFF
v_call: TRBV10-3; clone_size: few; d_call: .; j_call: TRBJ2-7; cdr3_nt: TGTGCCATCAGTGAGCCGGGACCGAATTCCTACGAGCAGTACTTC; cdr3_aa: CAISEPGPNSYEQYF
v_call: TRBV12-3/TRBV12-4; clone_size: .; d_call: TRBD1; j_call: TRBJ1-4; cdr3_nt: TGTGCCAGCAGTCCATGGACAGGGGGGGAAAAACTGTTTTTT; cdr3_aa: CASSPWTGGEKLFF
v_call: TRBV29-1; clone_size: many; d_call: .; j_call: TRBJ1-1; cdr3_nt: TGCAGCGGGGTGGCTTGGGAAGAAGCTTTCTTT; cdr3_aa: CSGVAWEEAFF
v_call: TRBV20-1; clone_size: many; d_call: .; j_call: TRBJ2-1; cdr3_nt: TGCAGTGTTGACTCCTCCTACAATGAGCAGTTCTTC; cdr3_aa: CSVDSSYNEQFF
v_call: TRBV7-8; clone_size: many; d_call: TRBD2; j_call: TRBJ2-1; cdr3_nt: TGTGCCAGCAGCTTAGGGAGAATCGGGGGGGCCCACAATGAGCAGTTCTTC; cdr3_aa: CASSLGRIGGAHNEQFF
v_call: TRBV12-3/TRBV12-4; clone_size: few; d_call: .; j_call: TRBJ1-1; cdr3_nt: TGTGCCAGCAGTTCCCAGGCAGGTCCCACTGAAGCTTTCTTT; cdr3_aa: CASSSQAGPTEAFF
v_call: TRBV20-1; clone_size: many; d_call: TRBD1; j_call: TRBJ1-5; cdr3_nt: TGCAGTGCTATGCGGGACAGGGCTTCGGTGAGCAATCAGCCCCAGCATTTT; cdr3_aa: CSAMRDRASVSNQPQHF
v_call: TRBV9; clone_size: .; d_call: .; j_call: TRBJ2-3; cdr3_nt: TGTGCCAGCAGCGTAGCACAGCCCACAGATACGCAGTATTTT; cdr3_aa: CASSVAQPTDTQYF
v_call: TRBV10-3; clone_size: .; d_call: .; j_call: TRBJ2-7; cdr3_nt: TGTGCCATCAGTCAGAGAGACGGACTGATCTACGAGCAGTACTTC; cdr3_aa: CAISQRDGLIYEQYF
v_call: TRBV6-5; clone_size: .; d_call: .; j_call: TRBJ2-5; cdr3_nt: TGTGCCAGCAGTTACTCGATGACAGAAGAGACCCAGTACTTC; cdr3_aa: CASSYSMTEETQYF
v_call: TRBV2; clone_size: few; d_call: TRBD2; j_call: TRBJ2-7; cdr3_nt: TGTGCCGCGGGGGACCGGGGATCAGGCTGGGACGAGCAGTACTTC; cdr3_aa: CAAGDRGSGWDEQYF
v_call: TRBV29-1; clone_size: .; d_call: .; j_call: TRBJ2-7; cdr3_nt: TGCAGCGTTATGCCTAGCGCCGCCTACGAGCAGTACTTC; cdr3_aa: CSVMPSAAYEQYF
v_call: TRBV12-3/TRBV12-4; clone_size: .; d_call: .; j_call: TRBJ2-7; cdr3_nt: TGTGCCAGCAGTCTTCCGGGCAGCGACGAGCAGTACTTC; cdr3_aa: CASSLPGSDEQYF
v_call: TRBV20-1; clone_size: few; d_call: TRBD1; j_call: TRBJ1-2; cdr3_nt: TGCAGTGCTAGACGCCGACAGGGTGCATTTTCTAACTATGGCTACACCTTC; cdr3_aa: CSARRRQGAFSNYGYTF
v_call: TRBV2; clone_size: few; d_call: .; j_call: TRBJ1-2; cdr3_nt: TGTGCCAGCAGTGGGACACGGCCAAGCTATGGCTACACCTTC; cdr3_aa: CASSGTRPSYGYTF
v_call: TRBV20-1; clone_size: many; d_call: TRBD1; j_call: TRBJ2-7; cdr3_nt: TGCAGTCCCGACAGGGACAGAGCTTACGAGCAGTACTTC; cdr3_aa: CSPDRDRAYEQYF
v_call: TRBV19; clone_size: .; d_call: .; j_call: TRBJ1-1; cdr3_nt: TGTGCCAGCTGGGGGCCCCGAGGACTAATGAACACTGAAGCTTTCTTT; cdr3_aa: CASWGPRGLMNTEAFF
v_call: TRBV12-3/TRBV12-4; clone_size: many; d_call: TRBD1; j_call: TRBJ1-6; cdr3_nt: TGTGCCAGCAGTTCTGGACAGGGGGGGGTCACCCTCCACTTT; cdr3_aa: CASSSGQGGVTLHF
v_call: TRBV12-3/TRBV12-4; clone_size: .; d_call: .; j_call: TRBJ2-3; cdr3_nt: TGTGCCAGCAGTCTTTCCTTGGGCGCAGATACGCAGTATTTT; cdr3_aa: CASSLSLGADTQYF
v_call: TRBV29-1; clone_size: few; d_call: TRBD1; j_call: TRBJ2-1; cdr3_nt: TGCAGCGGCTGGACAGGGGAGGGGAATGAGCAGTTCTTC; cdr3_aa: CSGWTGEGNEQFF
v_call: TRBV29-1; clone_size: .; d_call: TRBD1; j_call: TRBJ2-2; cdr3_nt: TGCAGCGTTGGCCGGGACAGGGTCCCCACCGGGGAGCTGTTTTTT; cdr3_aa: CSVGRDRVPTGELFF
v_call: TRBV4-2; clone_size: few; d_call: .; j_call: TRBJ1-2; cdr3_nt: TGTGCCAGCAGCCAAGACTTGGCTAACTATGGCTACACCTTC; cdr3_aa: CASSQDLANYGYTF
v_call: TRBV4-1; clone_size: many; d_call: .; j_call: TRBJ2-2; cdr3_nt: TGCGCCAGCAGCCAGGACACTGCGAACACCGGGGAGCTGTTTTTT; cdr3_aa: CASSQDTANTGELFF
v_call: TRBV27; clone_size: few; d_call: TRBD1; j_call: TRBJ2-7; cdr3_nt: TGTGCCAGCAGTTTTGATAGGGACAGAACCTACGAGCAGTACTTC; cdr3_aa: CASSFDRDRTYEQYF
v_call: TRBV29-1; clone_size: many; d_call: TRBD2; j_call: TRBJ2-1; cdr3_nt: TGCAGCGTTGACAGGCGGGCGGGGAGGGTGGAGCAGTTCTTC; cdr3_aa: CSVDRRAGRVEQFF